Here is one T cell receptor beta chain with its context. TCRdb ran MiXCR on the PCR reads and lists one entry per CDR3 protein. Of over 100,000 distinct CDR3 sequences in the sample, roughly half were seen once. This record belongs to a study of CDR3 diversity in severe acne. Germline-derived CDR1 and CDR2 are SGHNT and YYREEE (reference sequence). V was shortened by 2 bases and J by 9 bases, with 15 bases between the two germline ends. The CDR3 is 13 residues long. This sequence was found in a male donor with acne. The chain links TRBV5-4 to TRBJ2-7, with D perhaps matching TRBD1 or TRBD2 (5 bases each). Input material: blood. The CDR3 reads CASSFARDEGQYF. CDR3 bases: TGTGCCAGCAGCTTCGCCAGGGATGAGGGGCAGTACTTC.